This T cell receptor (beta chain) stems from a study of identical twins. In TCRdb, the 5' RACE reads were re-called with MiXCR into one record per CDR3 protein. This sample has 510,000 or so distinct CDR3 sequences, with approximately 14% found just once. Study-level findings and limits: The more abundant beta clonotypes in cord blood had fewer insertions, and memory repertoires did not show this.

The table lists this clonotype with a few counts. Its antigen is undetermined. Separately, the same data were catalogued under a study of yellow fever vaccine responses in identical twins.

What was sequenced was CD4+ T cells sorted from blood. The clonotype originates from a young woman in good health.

The CDR3 spells CASSLARDPNTEAFF. CDR3 DNA: TGTGCCAGCAGTTTAGCAAGAGACCCGAACACTGAAGCTTTCTTT. The rearrangement links TRBV12-3 or TRBV12-4 to TRBJ1-1; D remains unclear. Between the trimmed V and J ends, which lost 0 bases and 1 base, there was a span of 9 bases. CDR3 length: 15 residues.